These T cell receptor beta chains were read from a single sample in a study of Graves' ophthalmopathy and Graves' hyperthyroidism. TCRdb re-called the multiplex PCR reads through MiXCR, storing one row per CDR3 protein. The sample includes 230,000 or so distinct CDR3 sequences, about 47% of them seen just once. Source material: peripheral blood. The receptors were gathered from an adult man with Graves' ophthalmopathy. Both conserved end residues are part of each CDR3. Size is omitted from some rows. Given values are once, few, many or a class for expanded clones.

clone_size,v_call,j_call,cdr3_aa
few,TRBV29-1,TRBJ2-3,CSVRAGGDTQYF
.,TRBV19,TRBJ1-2,CASSIRRLYGYTF
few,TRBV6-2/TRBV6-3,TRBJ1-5,CASSAGPINQPQHF
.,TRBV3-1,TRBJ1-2,CASSLRNGGYTF
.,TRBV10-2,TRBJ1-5,CASSYSQVINQPQHF
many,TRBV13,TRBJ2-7,CASSLGAREQYF
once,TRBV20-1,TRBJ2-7,CSARDPRQGAYEQYF
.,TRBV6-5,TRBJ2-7,CASSWQGRAQDEQYF
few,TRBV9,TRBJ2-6,CASSATVSGANVLTF
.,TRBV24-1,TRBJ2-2,CATSDQNRQGNTGELFF